These 11 T cell receptor beta chains came from one sample sequenced in a study of OX40 agonist ivuxolimab in advanced cancers. Sequencing used immunoSEQ multiplex PCR; TCRdb keeps in-frame clones, though not all of them. This table has about 130,000 clones, 92% appearing once. The source material was CD4+ or CD8+ T cells sorted from blood, sampled in a trial of the OX40 agonist ivuxolimab. Receptors were obtained from an adult with an advanced solid tumor such as melanoma, head and neck, liver or kidney cancer.

V usage is TRBV28 and J usage is TRBJ1-5, with TRBD1 identical over 11 bases. J gave up 6 bases and V 2 bases, and 9 bases lay outside the gene matches. The CDR3 has 17 amino acids. Germline V gene data show CDR1 as MDHEN and CDR2 as SYDVKM. CDR3 residues: CASSLSGGQGVFQPQHF. DNA for the CDR3: TGTGCCAGCAGTTTAAGCGGGGGACAGGGGGTTTTTCAGCCCCAGCATTTT.

The chain couples TRBV18 to TRBJ1-1; D is possibly TRBD1 (5 bases). The CDR3 has 15 residues. Germline V gene lookup returns CDR1 KGHSH and CDR2 LQKENI. V lost 2 bases to trimming and J lost 5 bases, with 15 bases between them. In nucleotides, the CDR3 is TGTGCCAGCTCACCAGCCGGGACCCGAGGGACTGAAGCTTTCTTT. It translates to CASSPAGTRGTEAFF. Combining the CDR3 with reference TRBV18 and TRBJ1-1 gives the whole variable domain NAGVMQNPRHLVRRRGQEARLRCSPMKGHSHVYWYRQLPEEGLKFMVYLQKENIIDESGMPKERFSAEFPKEGPSILRIQQVVRGDSAAYFCASSPAGTRGTEAFFGQGTRLTVV.

The chain joins TRBV7-8 to TRBJ1-1; D is possibly TRBD1 (6 bases). The V and J ends lost 10 bases and 1 base respectively, with 16 bases between them. Germline CDR1 and CDR2: SGHVS and FQNEAQ. This CDR3 spans 14 amino acids. As DNA, the CDR3 is TGTGCCATCAACGAGGGGGGGGCGAACACTGAAGCTTTCTTT. Its protein is CAINEGGANTEAFF.

The chain has TRBV9 and TRBJ2-6; possibly TRBD1 for D (5 bases). Between the trimmed V and J ends, which lost 0 bases and 2 bases, there was a span of 18 bases. Germline V gene sequence: CDR1 SGDLS, CDR2 YYNGEE. The CDR3 runs 19 residues. CDR3 sequence (DNA): TGTGCCAGCAGCGTAGGGTCATGGGGCTTTGGCCCTGGGGCCAACGTCCTGACTTTC. This sequence encodes CASSVGSWGFGPGANVLTF.

The rearrangement links TRBV5-8 to TRBJ2-5; 9 bases are shared with TRBD2. Germline CDR1 and CDR2: SGHTS and YDEGEE. The CDR3 is 15 residues long. Unmatched junction bases numbered 2, after V lost 0 bases and J lost 2 bases. The CDR3 protein is CASSLGTSDQETQYF. CDR3 DNA: TGTGCCAGCAGCTTGGGGACTAGCGATCAAGAGACCCAGTACTTC.

This rearrangement joins TRBV7-3 to TRBJ2-1; D possibly corresponds to TRBD2 (7 bases). V dropped 5 bases and J dropped 7 bases, with 18 bases sitting between them. CDR1 SGHTA and CDR2 FQGTGA come from the germline V gene. This CDR3 region has 15 residues. The CDR3 sequence is CASSPPGAGGNEQFF. The CDR3 DNA is TGTGCCAGCAGCCCCCCGGGGGCCGGGGGGAATGAGCAGTTCTTC.

The gene calls are TRBV5-4 and TRBJ2-3; no firm D call. Germline CDR1 reads SGHNT; CDR2 reads YYREEE (reference sequence). With 2 bases removed from V and 1 base from J, the gap between germline ends came to 11 bases. This CDR3 contains 15 residues. The CDR3 protein is CASSFGRSGTDTQYF. The CDR3 DNA reads TGTGCCAGCAGCTTTGGCCGTTCTGGCACAGATACGCAGTATTTT. The full variable domain, rest sourced from reference TRBV5-4 and TRBJ2-3, is ETGVTQSPTHLIKTRGQQVTLRCSSQSGHNTVSWYQQALGQGPQFIFQYYREEENGRGNFPPRFSGLQFPNYSSELNVNALELDDSALYLCASSFGRSGTDTQYFGPGTRLTVL.

The chain uses TRBV18 and TRBJ2-3, with TRBD1 identical over 9 bases. V dropped 3 bases and J dropped 5; count of bases not matched to a gene: 0. This CDR3 is built from 13 residues. From germline, CDR1 is KGHSH and CDR2 LQKENI. The CDR3 bases are TGTGCCAGCTCACCGGACAGGGGAGATACGCAGTATTTT. Translation: CASSPDRGDTQYF.

The rearrangement uses TRBV18 and TRBJ2-4; D is possibly TRBD1 (6 bases). The CDR3 sequence is 16 residues long. The V gene's germline CDR1 is KGHSH and CDR2 LQKENI. V lost 6 bases and J 1 base, leaving 16 bases between the germline ends. The CDR3 DNA sequence: TGTGCCAGCTCTCTTACGGACAGAACCGCCAAAAACATTCAGTACTTC. Translating it yields CASSLTDRTAKNIQYF.

J is TRBJ1-1 and V is TRBV16; TRBD1 aligns across 7 bases. The CDR3 is 13 residues long. V lost 5 bases to trimming and J lost 6 bases; unmatched junction nucleotides: 6. Germline V gene data show CDR1 as KGHSY and CDR2 as FQNENV. The CDR3 is CASSTDRSAEAFF. CDR3 DNA sequence: TGTGCCAGCAGCACGGACAGGTCGGCTGAAGCTTTCTTT.

In DNA form, the CDR3 reads TGTGCCAGCAGTTCTCCAGGGGCAACTAATGAAAAACTGTTTTTT. Translated, it gives CASSSPGATNEKLFF. The gene calls are TRBV6-6 and TRBJ1-4, with D tentatively TRBD1 (6 bases). The CDR3 sequence is 15 residues long. Trimming cost V 4 bases and J 0 bases, with 9 bases left between them. Germline lookup yields CDR1 MNHNY and CDR2 SVGAGI (reference sequence).